The 24 T cell receptor beta chains presented below share a single source sample, sequenced in a study of CD8 T cells in ankylosing spondylitis. TCRdb called the 5' RACE reads again in MiXCR, with one record for every CDR3 protein. The profile shows fewer than 200,000 distinct CDR3 sequences, 18% of them singletons. Sequenced input: blood, either unsorted or a sorted T cell fraction (not recorded which). These receptors originate from a male donor aged 10 to 30 with ankylosing spondylitis or in good health (not recorded which).

The chain recombines TRBV20-1 with TRBJ1-3, with a possible D match to TRBD1 (6 bases). This CDR3 is 12 amino acids long. Germline V gene sequence: CDR1 DFQATT, CDR2 SNEGSKA (reference sequence). The germline V and J ends were trimmed by 6 bases and 4 bases, with 10 bases remaining between them. This CDR3 is CSATGLGNTIYF. The CDR3 DNA reads TGCAGTGCCACAGGGTTAGGAAACACCATATATTTT.

This clonotype has ten or more counts. V and J are TRBV4-2 and TRBJ1-1; D gene unclear. Germline CDR1 is LGHNA and CDR2 is YNFKEQ. Deletions cut 0 bases from V and 0 bases from J, with 2 bases between. CDR3 length: 13 residues. CDR3 sequence: CASSQEMNTEAFF. CDR3 bases: TGTGCCAGCAGCCAAGAAATGAACACTGAAGCTTTCTTT.

Ten or more counts support this clonotype. The chain employs TRBV27 and TRBJ2-7; possible D gene TRBD1, 5 bases. This CDR3 region has 13 residues. Per germline, CDR1 MNHEY and CDR2 SMNVEV (reference sequence). The V gene lost 3 bases and the J gene lost 5 bases, with 11 bases spanning the gap. This CDR3 is CASSFTGFDEQYF. Written as DNA, the CDR3 is TGTGCCAGCAGTTTTACAGGCTTTGACGAGCAGTACTTC.

This clonotype was recorded many times. A read error may account for a junction end that differs from germline. The rearrangement uses TRBV20-1 and TRBJ2-3; 14 bases align to TRBD2. The V gene's germline CDR1 is DFQATT and CDR2 SNEGSKA (reference sequence). This CDR3 comprises 15 residues. The CDR3 coding sequence is TGCAGTGCGGCCGGGACTAGCGGGAGCAGAGATACGCAGTATTTT. Amino acids: CSAAGTSGSRDTQYF.

This clonotype showed up many times. The chain recombines TRBV12-3 or TRBV12-4 with TRBJ1-5, with TRBD1 as a possible D gene (5 bases). V was cut by 6 bases and J by 6 bases, with 12 bases left in between. The CDR3 has 13 residues. The CDR3 DNA follows: TGTGCCAGCAGGACATCAGGGACTCAGCCCCAGCATTTT. Its protein is CASRTSGTQPQHF.

This clonotype occurred many times. The chain links TRBV27 to TRBJ1-3, with a tentative D call TRBD1 (5 bases). V lost 2 bases and J 0 bases, leaving 5 bases between the germline ends. The CDR3 length is 14 residues. Germline V gene lookup returns CDR1 MNHEY and CDR2 SMNVEV (reference sequence). In DNA form, the CDR3 reads TGTGCCAGCAGTTTAGACAGCTCTGGAAACACCATATATTTT. Its protein is CASSLDSSGNTIYF.

This clonotype was found many times. V gene TRBV24-1 combines with J gene TRBJ2-5; D unclear. The CDR3 loop spans 15 amino acids. The germline gives CDR1 KGHDR, CDR2 SFDVKD. V was trimmed by 1 base and J by 5 bases, leaving 13 bases between them. The CDR3 DNA sequence: TGTGCCACCAGTGATTTCAGACGGTCTGGGGAGACCCAGTACTTC. This codes for CATSDFRRSGETQYF.

At least ten counts were recorded for this clonotype. This chain joins TRBV10-2 and TRBJ2-7, with D hard to call. Per germline, CDR1 WSHSY and CDR2 SAAADI. V lost 6 bases and J 1 base, leaving 7 bases between the germline ends. This CDR3 region has 12 residues. The CDR3 bases are TGCGCCAGCAGCCTCGGTTCCTACGAGCAGTACGTC. Encoded protein: CASSLGSYEQYV.

This chain links TRBV25-1 with TRBJ2-1; D not resolved. Germline assignment: CDR1 MGHDK and CDR2 SYGVNS. The CDR3 consists of 14 residues. V was pared by 1 base and J by 4 bases, with 8 bases between. CDR3 sequence: CASSESTRYNEQFF. CDR3 bases: TGTGCCAGCAGTGAATCGACCCGGTACAATGAGCAGTTCTTC.

This clonotype was detected many times. This chain connects TRBV20-1 to TRBJ1-5, with 8 bases that match TRBD1. V lost 5 bases, J lost 1 base, and 4 bases stayed unmatched. Per the germline V gene, CDR1 is DFQATT and CDR2 is SNEGSKA (reference sequence). The CDR3 consists of 14 residues. For the CDR3, the DNA is TGCAGTGCTTTGGACAGGGAAAGCAATCAGCCCCAGCATTTT. Its translation: CSALDRESNQPQHF.

This clonotype was found many times. This CDR3 reads CASSVVDRATEAFF. For the CDR3, the DNA is TGTGCCAGCAGCGTAGTTGATCGGGCAACTGAAGCTTTCTTT. The chain is built from TRBV9 and TRBJ1-1; D is uncertain. This CDR3 spans 14 amino acids. The germline CDR1 and CDR2 sequences are SGDLS and YYNGEE. With 0 bases removed from V and 5 bases from J, the gap between germline ends came to 11 bases.

This clonotype showed up many times. The V gene is TRBV4-1, the J gene TRBJ2-3; maybe TRBD1 (6 bases). Germline V gene data show CDR1 as MGHRA and CDR2 as YSYEKL. The CDR3 runs 15 residues. V was shortened by 5 bases and J by 2 bases, with 14 bases between the two germline ends. The CDR3 nucleotides are TGCGCCAGCAGCAGCCGGGACACATACACAGATACGCAGTATTTT. Translating it yields CASSSRDTYTDTQYF.

Ten or more counts support this clonotype. CDR3 amino acids: CASSSFQGSLSYNEQFF. The CDR3 DNA sequence: TGTGCCAGCAGTTCGTTTCAGGGCAGCTTATCCTACAATGAGCAGTTCTTC. The genes are TRBV12-3 or TRBV12-4 and TRBJ2-1; D is possibly TRBD1 (5 bases). This CDR3 is built from 17 residues. The V end was cut by 4 bases, the J end by 1 base, with 17 bases between.

This clonotype came up many times. The gene calls are TRBV25-1 and TRBJ1-1, with a weak D call TRBD1 (5 bases). Germline CDR1 reads MGHDK; CDR2 reads SYGVNS. Trimming removed 10 bases at V and 3 bases at J, with 21 bases between. The CDR3 length is 15 residues. Written as DNA, the CDR3 is TGTGCCACCATCGCCGCGGAGGGGTCGGACACTGAAGCTTTCTTT. Residues: CATIAAEGSDTEAFF.

This clonotype was observed at least ten times. This chain joins TRBV28 and TRBJ2-7; D may be TRBD1 (5 bases). The CDR3 is made up of 15 amino acids. Germline lookup yields CDR1 MDHEN and CDR2 SYDVKM. DNA for the CDR3: TGTGCAACCAACAAAATGGGGCAGGGCAACTACGAGCAGTACGTC. It is translated as CATNKMGQGNYEQYV.

This clonotype was seen many times. The chain combines TRBV27 with TRBJ2-2, with TRBD2 matching over 13 bases. The V gene end was trimmed by 10 bases and the J gene end by 1 base; junction bases not matched to a gene: 3. There are 15 residues in the CDR3. Per the germline V gene, CDR1 is MNHEY and CDR2 is SMNVEV (reference sequence). CDR3 bases: TGTGCCACGGGACTAGCGGGACTGAACACCGGGGAGCTGTTTTTT. It encodes CATGLAGLNTGELFF.

The table lists this clonotype with many counts. The rearrangement links TRBV4-3 to TRBJ2-2, with D perhaps TRBD2 (5 bases). Germline values: CDR1 LGHNA, CDR2 YSLEER. Trimming stripped 2 bases from V and 4 bases from J, with 14 bases between. The CDR3 sequence is 16 residues long. The CDR3 sequence: CASSQTAARGTGELFF. The CDR3, as DNA: TGCGCCAGCAGCCAAACTGCCGCCCGGGGCACCGGGGAGCTGTTTTTT.

In this sample, this clonotype turned up many times. The chain uses TRBV28 and TRBJ2-5, with 10 bases identical to TRBD2. The CDR3 is made up of 14 amino acids. V was clipped by 5 bases and J by 5 bases; unmatched bases: 5. CDR1 MDHEN and CDR2 SYDVKM come from the germline V gene. As DNA, the CDR3 is TGTGCCAGCAGTCCTAGCGGGAGAGGTGAGACCCAGTACTTC. Its protein product is CASSPSGRGETQYF. The whole variable domain, filled in from reference TRBV28 and TRBJ2-5, reads DVKVTQSSRYLVKRTGEKVFLECVQDMDHENMFWYRQDPGLGLRLIYFSYDVKMKEKGDIPEGYSVSREKKERFSLILESASTNQTSMYLCASSPSGRGETQYFGPGTRLLVL.

This clonotype came up many times. The V call is TRBV29-1, the J call TRBJ2-1; 11 bases are shared with TRBD2. V gave up 6 bases and J gave up 11 bases; unmatched junction bases: 6. This CDR3 region has 12 residues. Germline V gene lookup returns CDR1 SQVTM and CDR2 ANQGSEA. The CDR3 DNA reads as TGCAGCGTACGGACTAGCGGGCTACAGCAGTTCTTC. Translating gives CSVRTSGLQQFF.

This clonotype was seen many times. This chain uses TRBV4-1 with TRBJ1-5; tentative D call: TRBD1 (6 bases). The CDR3 loop spans 15 amino acids. In germline, CDR1 is MGHRA, CDR2 YSYEKL. With 1 base removed from V and 10 bases from J, the gap between germline ends came to 17 bases. As DNA, the CDR3 is TGCGCCAGCAGCCAAGTTCCCGACAGGCCCTTACCCCAGCATTTT. It translates to CASSQVPDRPLPQHF.

The table lists this clonotype with many counts. DNA of the CDR3: TGTGCCATCAGTGAGTCCCTGGCTAGCGGGAGTTCTGGAGAGACCCAGTACTTC. Translation gives CAISESLASGSSGETQYF. The gene calls are TRBV10-3 and TRBJ2-5; 10 positions agree with TRBD2. Germline V gene data show CDR1 as ENHRY and CDR2 as SYGVKD. The V segment lost 0 bases and the J segment 4 bases; nucleotides outside the gene matches: 11. This CDR3 comprises 18 residues.

This clonotype was seen many times. V gene TRBV27 combines with J gene TRBJ1-1; D uncertain. The CDR3 is 14 residues long. V gave up 0 bases and J gave up 0 bases, with 5 bases separating them. Germline values: CDR1 MNHEY, CDR2 SMNVEV (reference sequence). This CDR3 is CASSLSGLNTEAFF. CDR3 nucleotides: TGTGCCAGCAGTTTATCAGGGCTGAACACTGAAGCTTTCTTT.

At least ten counts were recorded for this clonotype. This chain connects TRBV5-4 to TRBJ2-5; 8 nucleotides agree with TRBD1. This CDR3 spans 15 amino acids. Trimming took 1 base from V and 1 from J; bases not matched to a gene: 3. Germline-derived CDR1 and CDR2 are SGHNT and YYREEE (reference sequence). The CDR3 sequence: CASSLPQGAQETQYF. In DNA, the CDR3 is TGTGCCAGCAGCTTGCCCCAGGGGGCCCAAGAGACCCAGTACTTC. The full variable domain, rest sourced from reference TRBV5-4 and TRBJ2-5, is ETGVTQSPTHLIKTRGQQVTLRCSSQSGHNTVSWYQQALGQGPQFIFQYYREEENGRGNFPPRFSGLQFPNYSSELNVNALELDDSALYLCASSLPQGAQETQYFGPGTRLLVL.

There are many counts of this clonotype. The genes are TRBV19 and TRBJ2-4; D is ambiguous. Per the germline V gene, CDR1 is LNHDA and CDR2 is SQIVND (reference sequence). The ends were cut back, 6 bases at V and 2 bases at J, with 11 bases in the middle. The CDR3 loop spans 14 amino acids. CDR3 sequence: CASRGLRTKNIQYF. DNA of the CDR3: TGTGCCAGTAGGGGCTTACGGACCAAAAACATTCAGTACTTC.